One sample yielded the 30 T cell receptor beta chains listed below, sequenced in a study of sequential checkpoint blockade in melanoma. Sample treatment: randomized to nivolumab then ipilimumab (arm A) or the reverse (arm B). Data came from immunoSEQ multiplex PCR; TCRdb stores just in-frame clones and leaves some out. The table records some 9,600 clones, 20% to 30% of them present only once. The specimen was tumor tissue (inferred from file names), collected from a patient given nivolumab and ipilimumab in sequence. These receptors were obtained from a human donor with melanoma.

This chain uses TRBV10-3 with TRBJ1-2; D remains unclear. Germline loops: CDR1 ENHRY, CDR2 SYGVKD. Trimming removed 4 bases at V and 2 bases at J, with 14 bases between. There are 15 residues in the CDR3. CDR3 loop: CAISAMSGPNYGYTF. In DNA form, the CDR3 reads TGTGCCATCAGTGCCATGTCCGGGCCCAACTATGGCTACACCTTC.

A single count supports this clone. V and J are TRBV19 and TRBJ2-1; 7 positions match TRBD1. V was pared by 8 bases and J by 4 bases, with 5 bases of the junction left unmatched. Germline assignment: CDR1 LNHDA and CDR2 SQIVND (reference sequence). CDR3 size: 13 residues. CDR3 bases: TGTGCCAGTGGTAGGGGGCTTTACAATGAGCAGTTCTTC. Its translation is CASGRGLYNEQFF. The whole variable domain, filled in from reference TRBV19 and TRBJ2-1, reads DGGITQSPKYLFRKEGQNVTLSCEQNLNHDAMYWYRQDPGQGLRLIYYSQIVNDFQKGDIAEGYSVSREKKESFPLTVTSAQKNPTAFYLCASGRGLYNEQFFGPGTRLTVL.

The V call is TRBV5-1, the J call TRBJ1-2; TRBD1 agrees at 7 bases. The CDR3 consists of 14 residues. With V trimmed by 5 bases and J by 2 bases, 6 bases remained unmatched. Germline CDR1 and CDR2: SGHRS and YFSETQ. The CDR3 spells CASSLTGANYGYTF. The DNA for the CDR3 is TGCGCCAGCAGTTTAACAGGGGCGAACTATGGCTACACCTTC.

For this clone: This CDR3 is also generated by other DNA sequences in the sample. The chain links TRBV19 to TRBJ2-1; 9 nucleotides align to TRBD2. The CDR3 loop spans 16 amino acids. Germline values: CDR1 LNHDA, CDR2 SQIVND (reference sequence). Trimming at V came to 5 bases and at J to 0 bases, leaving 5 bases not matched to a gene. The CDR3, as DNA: TGTGCCAGTAGTTTGCGTAGCGGGAGCTCCTACAATGAGCAGTTCTTC. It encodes CASSLRSGSSYNEQFF.

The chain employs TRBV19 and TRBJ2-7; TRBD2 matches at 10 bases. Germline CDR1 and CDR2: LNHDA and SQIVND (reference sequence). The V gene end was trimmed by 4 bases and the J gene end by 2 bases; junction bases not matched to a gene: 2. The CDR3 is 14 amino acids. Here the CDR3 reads CASSKAGGPYEQYF. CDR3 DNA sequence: TGTGCCAGTAGTAAAGCGGGAGGGCCCTACGAGCAGTACTTC.

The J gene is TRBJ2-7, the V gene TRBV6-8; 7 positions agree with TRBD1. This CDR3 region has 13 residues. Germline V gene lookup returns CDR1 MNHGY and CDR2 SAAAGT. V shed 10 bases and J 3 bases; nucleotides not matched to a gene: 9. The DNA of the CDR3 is TGTGCCATCAACTTTGCAGGGGGCTACGAGCAGTACTTC. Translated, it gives CAINFAGGYEQYF.

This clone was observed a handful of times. CDR3 sequence: CASGLGRLGGEAYEQYF. CDR3 bases: TGTGCTAGTGGTTTGGGCCGCCTTGGAGGGGAGGCCTACGAGCAGTACTTC. The chain uses TRBV12-5 and TRBJ2-7, with D tentatively TRBD2 (6 bases). This CDR3 has 17 residues. Germline values: CDR1 LGHNT, CDR2 FRNRAP. Trimming left V 1 base short and J 2 bases short, with 18 bases between.

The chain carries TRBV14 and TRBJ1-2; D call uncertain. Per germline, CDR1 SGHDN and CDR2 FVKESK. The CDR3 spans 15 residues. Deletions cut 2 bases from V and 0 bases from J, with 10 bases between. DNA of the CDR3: TGTGCCAGCAGCCAACTGGGGAAAACTAACTATGGCTACACCTTC. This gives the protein CASSQLGKTNYGYTF.

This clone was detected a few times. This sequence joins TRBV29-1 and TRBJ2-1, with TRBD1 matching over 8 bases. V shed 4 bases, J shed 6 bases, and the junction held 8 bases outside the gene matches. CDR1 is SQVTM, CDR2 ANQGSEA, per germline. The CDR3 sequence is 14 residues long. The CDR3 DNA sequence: TGCAGCGTTGGCCTAGGACAGGGAGGCAATGAGCAGTTCTTC. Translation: CSVGLGQGGNEQFF.

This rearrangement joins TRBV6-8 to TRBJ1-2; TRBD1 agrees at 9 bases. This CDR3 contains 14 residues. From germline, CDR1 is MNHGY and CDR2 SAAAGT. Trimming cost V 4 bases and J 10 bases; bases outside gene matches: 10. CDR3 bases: TGTGCCAGCAGTTTGGTAGCGACAGGGGGTCTCTACACCTTC. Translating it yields CASSLVATGGLYTF.

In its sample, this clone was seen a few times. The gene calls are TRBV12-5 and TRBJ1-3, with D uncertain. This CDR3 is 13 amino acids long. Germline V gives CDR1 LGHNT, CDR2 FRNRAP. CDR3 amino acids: CASKSSGGNTIYF. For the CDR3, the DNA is TGTGCCAGCAAAAGTTCGGGCGGAAACACCATATATTTT.

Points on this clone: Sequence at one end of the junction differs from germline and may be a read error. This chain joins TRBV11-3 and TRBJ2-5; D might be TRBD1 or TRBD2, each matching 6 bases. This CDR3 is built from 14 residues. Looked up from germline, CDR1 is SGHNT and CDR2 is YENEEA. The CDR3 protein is CASSVGGLRETQYF. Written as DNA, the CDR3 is TGTGCTAGCAGCGTAGGGGGGTTGCGAGAGACCCAGTACTTC.

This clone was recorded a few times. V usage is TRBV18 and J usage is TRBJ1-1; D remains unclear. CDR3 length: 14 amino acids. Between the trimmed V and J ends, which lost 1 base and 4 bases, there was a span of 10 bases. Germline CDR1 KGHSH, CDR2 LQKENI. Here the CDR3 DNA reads TGTGCCAGCTCACCACAAAGGGATGGCACTGAAGCTTTCTTT. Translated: CASSPQRDGTEAFF.

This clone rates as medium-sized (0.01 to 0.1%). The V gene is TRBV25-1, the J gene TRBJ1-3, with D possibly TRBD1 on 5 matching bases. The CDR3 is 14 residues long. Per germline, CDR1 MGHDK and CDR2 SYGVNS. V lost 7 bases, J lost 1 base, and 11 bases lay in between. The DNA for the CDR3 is TGTGCCAGCACCCTAGACAGTTCTGGAAACACCATATATTTT. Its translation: CASTLDSSGNTIYF.

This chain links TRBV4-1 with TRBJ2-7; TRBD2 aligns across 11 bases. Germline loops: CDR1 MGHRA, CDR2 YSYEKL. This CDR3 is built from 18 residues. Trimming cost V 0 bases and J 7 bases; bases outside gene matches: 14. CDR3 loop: CASSQDRLAGGPGWEQYF. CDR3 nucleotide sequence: TGCGCCAGCAGCCAAGACCGTCTAGCGGGAGGCCCAGGCTGGGAGCAGTACTTC.

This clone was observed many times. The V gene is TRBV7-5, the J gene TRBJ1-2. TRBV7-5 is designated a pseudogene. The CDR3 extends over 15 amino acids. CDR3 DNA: TGTGCCAGCGTTTCGTCGGGGATGGGGTGGGAAGGCTACACCTTC. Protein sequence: CASVSSGMGWEGYTF.

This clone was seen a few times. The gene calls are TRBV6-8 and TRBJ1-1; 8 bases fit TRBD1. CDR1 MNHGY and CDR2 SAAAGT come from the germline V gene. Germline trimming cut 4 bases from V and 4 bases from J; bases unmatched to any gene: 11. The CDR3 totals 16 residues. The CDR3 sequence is CASSFLRAGGGTEAFF. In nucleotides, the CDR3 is TGTGCCAGCAGTTTTCTTCGGGCAGGGGGCGGCACTGAAGCTTTCTTT.

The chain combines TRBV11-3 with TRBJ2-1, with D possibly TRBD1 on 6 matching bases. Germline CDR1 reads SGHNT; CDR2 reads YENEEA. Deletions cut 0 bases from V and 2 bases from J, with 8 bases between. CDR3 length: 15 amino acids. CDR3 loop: CASSLEQGPYNEQFF. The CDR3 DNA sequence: TGTGCCAGCAGCTTAGAGCAGGGGCCCTACAATGAGCAGTTCTTC. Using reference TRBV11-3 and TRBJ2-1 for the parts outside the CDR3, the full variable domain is EAGVVQSPRYKIIEKKQPVAFWCNPISGHNTLYWYLQNLGQGPELLIRYENEEAVDDSQLPKDRFSAERLKGVDSTLKIQPAELGDSAVYLCASSLEQGPYNEQFFGPGTRLTVL.

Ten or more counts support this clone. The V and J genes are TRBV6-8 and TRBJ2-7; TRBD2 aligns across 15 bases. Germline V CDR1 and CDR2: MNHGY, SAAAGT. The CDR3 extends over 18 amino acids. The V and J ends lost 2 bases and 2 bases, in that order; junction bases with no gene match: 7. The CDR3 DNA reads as TGTGCCAGCAGTTACCACGGACTAGCGGGAGGGTACCCCTACGAGCAGTACTTC. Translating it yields CASSYHGLAGGYPYEQYF.

In nucleotides, the CDR3 is TGTGCCAGCAGCTTAGGTTCGGGAGGGGCGCCGAATACGCAGTATTTT. Its protein product is CASSLGSGGAPNTQYF. This sequence joins TRBV11-3 and TRBJ2-3; 8 positions agree with TRBD2. The CDR3 loop spans 16 amino acids. Germline V gene lookup returns CDR1 SGHNT and CDR2 YENEEA. V trimming: 1 base; J trimming: 7 bases; junction bases outside the gene matches: 10.

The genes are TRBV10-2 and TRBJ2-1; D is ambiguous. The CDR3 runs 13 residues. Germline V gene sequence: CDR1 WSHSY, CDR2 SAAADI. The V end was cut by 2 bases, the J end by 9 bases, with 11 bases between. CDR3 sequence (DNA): TGCGCCAGCAGTGAGGTCAGGTCAGGTGAGCAGTTCTTC. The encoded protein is CASSEVRSGEQFF.

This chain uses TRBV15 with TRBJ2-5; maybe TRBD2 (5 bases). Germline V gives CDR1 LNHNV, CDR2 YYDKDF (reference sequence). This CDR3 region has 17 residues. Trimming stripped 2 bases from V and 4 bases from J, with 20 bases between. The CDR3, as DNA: TGTGCCACCAGCAGACCCACCTTTGGCCCCAGCGGAGAGACCCAGTACTTC. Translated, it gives CATSRPTFGPSGETQYF.

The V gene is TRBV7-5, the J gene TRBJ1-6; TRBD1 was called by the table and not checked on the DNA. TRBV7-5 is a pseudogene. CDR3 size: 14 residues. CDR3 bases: TGTGCCAGCAGCCCGGGACAGGGTAATCCACCCCTCCACTTT. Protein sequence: CASSPGQGNPPLHF.

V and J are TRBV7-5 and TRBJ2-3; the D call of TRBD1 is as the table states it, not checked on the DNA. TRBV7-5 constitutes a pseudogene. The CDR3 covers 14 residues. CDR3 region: CASSLGTGQNTQYF. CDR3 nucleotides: TGTGCCAGCAGCTTAGGGACAGGGCAGAATACGCAGTATTTT.

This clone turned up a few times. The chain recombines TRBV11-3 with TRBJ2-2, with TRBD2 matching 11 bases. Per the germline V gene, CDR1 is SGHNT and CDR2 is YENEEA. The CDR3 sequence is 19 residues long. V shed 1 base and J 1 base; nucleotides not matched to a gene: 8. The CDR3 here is CASSLVGSGTSGNTGELFF. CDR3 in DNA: TGTGCCAGCAGCTTAGTAGGCTCCGGGACTAGCGGGAACACCGGGGAGCTGTTTTTT.

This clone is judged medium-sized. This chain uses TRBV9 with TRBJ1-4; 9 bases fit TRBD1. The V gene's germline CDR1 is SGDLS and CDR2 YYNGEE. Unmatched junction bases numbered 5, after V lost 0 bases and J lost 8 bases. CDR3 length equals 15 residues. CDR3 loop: CASSVVGQGLEKLFF. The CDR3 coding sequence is TGTGCCAGCAGCGTAGTTGGACAGGGGTTGGAAAAACTGTTTTTT. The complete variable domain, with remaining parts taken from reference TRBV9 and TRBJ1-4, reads DSGVTQTPKHLITATGQRVTLRCSPRSGDLSVYWYQQSLDQGLQFLIQYYNGEERAKGNILERFSAQQFPDLHSELNLSSLELGDSALYFCASSVVGQGLEKLFFGSGTQLSVL.

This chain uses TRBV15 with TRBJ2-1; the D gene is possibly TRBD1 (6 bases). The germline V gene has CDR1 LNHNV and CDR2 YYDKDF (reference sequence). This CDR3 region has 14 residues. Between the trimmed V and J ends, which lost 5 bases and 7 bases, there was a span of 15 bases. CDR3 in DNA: TGTGCCACCAGCCCTAACAACAGGGCTAATGAGCAGTTCTTC. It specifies CATSPNNRANEQFF.

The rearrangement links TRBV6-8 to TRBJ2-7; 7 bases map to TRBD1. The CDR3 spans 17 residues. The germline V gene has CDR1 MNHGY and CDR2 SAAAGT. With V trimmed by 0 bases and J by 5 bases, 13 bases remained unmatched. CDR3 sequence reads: CASSYSKSGQLVDEQYF. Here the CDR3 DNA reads TGTGCCAGCAGTTACTCGAAATCGGGACAGTTAGTAGACGAGCAGTACTTC.

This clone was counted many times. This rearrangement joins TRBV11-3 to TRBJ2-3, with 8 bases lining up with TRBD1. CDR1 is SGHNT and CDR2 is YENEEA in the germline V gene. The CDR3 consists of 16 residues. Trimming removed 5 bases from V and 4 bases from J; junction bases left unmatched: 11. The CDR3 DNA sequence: TGTGCCAGCAGCGTCCTAGCCAGGGGGCCCGCAGATACGCAGTATTTT. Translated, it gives CASSVLARGPADTQYF.

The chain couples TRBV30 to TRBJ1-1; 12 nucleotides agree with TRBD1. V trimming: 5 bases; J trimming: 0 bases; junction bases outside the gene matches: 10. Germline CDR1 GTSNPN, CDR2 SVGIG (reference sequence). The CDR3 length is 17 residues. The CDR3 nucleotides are TGTGCCTGGGGGGGACAGGGGGCCCAGTACATGAACACTGAAGCTTTCTTT. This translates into CAWGGQGAQYMNTEAFF.